This TCR beta chain was retrieved from a study of T cell responses to AZD1222 COVID-19 vaccine. Study-wide results and caveats: Breadth and depth of Spike-specific TCRs rose after two AZD1222 doses. Spike-wide coverage was observed for vaccine-associated CD4 TCRs, with dominant responses at 160-218 and 743-854. Only 5 to 7 AZD1222 recipients were seropositive at baseline.

In regard to this clone: The antigen is undetermined.

This CDR3 spans 15 amino acids. The germline CDR1 and CDR2 sequences are SGHRS and YFSETQ. V lost 5 bases and J lost 3, with 16 bases in between. The table came from immunoSEQ multiplex PCR; TCRdb's copy has only in-frame clones and leaves some out. The profile covers roughly 120,000 clones, with approximately 92% appearing a single time and over 4% taken by the ten largest. The receptor comes from an adult who received the MenACWY meningococcal vaccine as a control. Sequencing used peripheral blood, obtained 28 days after the second dose of the MenACWY control vaccine. The V and J genes are TRBV5-1 and TRBJ2-3, with D perhaps matching TRBD1 (6 bases). This CDR3 reads CASSSGHTSTDTQYF. In DNA, the CDR3 is TGCGCCAGCAGTTCGGGACATACCTCGACAGATACGCAGTATTTT.